Following are 17 T cell receptor beta chains from one sample sequenced in a study of human T cells and chemical hapten exposure. TCRdb passed the RACE reads through MiXCR, listing each CDR3 protein once. The repertoire holds roughly 380,000 distinct CDR3 sequences, with around 6% as singletons. Time point specified: patch test 2, 6 weeks after DPC sensitization. Treatment of the sample: therapeutic diphenylcyclopropenone sensitization with weekly scalp DPC. This material consisted of whole blood, taken in connection with sensitization to the hapten diphenylcyclopropenone (DPC). These receptors were obtained from a young woman with alopecia areata. Some clones in this sample may be carry-over from other donors' samples.

Only a few counts were recorded for this clonotype. The genes are TRBV9 and TRBJ1-5; 8 nucleotides align to TRBD1. V lost 3 bases and J lost 6; bases outside the gene matches: 5. The CDR3 totals 14 residues. CDR1 is SGDLS, CDR2 YYNGEE, per germline. CDR3 nucleotide sequence: TGTGCCAGCAGCGACGGGACAGGTCTTCAGCCCCAGCATTTT. Translating gives CASSDGTGLQPQHF.

The sample holds a few counts of this clonotype. The rearrangement links TRBV12-3 or TRBV12-4 to TRBJ1-6; D is perhaps TRBD1 (6 bases). The V end lost 6 bases, the J end lost 5 bases, and 8 bases lay between the germline ends. This CDR3 region has 13 residues. This CDR3 is CASSGGNNSPLHF. The CDR3, as DNA: TGTGCCAGCAGCGGGGGCAATAATTCACCCCTCCACTTT.

This clonotype turned up a few times. V and J are TRBV18 and TRBJ1-1, with D hard to call. Trimming removed 0 bases from V and 1 base from J, with 6 bases in between. The length of the CDR3 is 14 residues. CDR1 and CDR2 (germline): KGHSH, LQKENI. The CDR3: CASSPPRTNTEAFF. CDR3 in DNA: TGTGCCAGCTCACCACCGAGGACGAACACTGAAGCTTTCTTT.

The table lists this clonotype with many counts. This sequence joins TRBV7-9 and TRBJ1-5, with 7 bases lining up with TRBD1. The CDR3 loop spans 15 amino acids. Germline V gene data show CDR1 as SEHNR and CDR2 as FQNEAQ (reference sequence). V trimming: 3 bases; J trimming: 7 bases; junction bases outside the gene matches: 9. CDR3 DNA sequence: TGTGCCAGCAGCTTTGACACAGGGGTCAGGCAGCCCCAGCATTTT. Its protein is CASSFDTGVRQPQHF. The entire variable domain, with the rest obtained from reference TRBV7-9 and TRBJ1-5, is as follows: DTGVSQNPRHKITKRGQNVTFRCDPISEHNRLYWYRQTLGQGPEFLTYFQNEAQLEKSRLLSDRFSAERPKGSFSTLEIQRTEQGDSAMYLCASSFDTGVRQPQHFGDGTRLSIL.

The table lists this clonotype with a few counts. This rearrangement joins TRBV6-2 or TRBV6-3 to TRBJ1-2; 7 bases are shared with TRBD1. Germline trimming cut 7 bases from V and 3 bases from J; bases unmatched to any gene: 5. This CDR3 comprises 13 residues. Germline CDR1 and CDR2: MNHEY and SVGEGT. The CDR3 region is CASTRQGDYGYTF. The CDR3 DNA reads TGTGCCAGCACTCGACAGGGCGACTATGGCTACACCTTC.

The table lists this clonotype with a few counts. The chain links TRBV7-9 to TRBJ2-1; D is perhaps TRBD1 (5 bases). Trimming cost V 0 bases and J 6 bases, with 12 bases left between them. CDR1 is SEHNR, CDR2 FQNEAQ, per germline (reference sequence). The CDR3 has 15 residues. CDR3 protein: CASSLAGALRNEQFF. DNA for the CDR3: TGTGCCAGCAGCTTAGCAGGGGCCCTCCGCAATGAGCAGTTCTTC. The full variable domain, completed using reference TRBV7-9 and TRBJ2-1, is DTGVSQNPRHKITKRGQNVTFRCDPISEHNRLYWYRQTLGQGPEFLTYFQNEAQLEKSRLLSDRFSAERPKGSFSTLEIQRTEQGDSAMYLCASSLAGALRNEQFFGPGTRLTVL.

This clonotype was counted many times. CDR3 amino acids: CASSQDFRNYGYTF. CDR3 DNA sequence: TGTGCCAGCAGCCAAGACTTCCGGAACTATGGCTACACCTTC. This chain joins TRBV3-1 and TRBJ1-2; D is uncertain. Germline V gene sequence: CDR1 LGHDT, CDR2 YNNKEL (reference sequence). V lost 0 bases, J lost 2 bases, and 7 bases lay in between. CDR3 size: 14 residues.

In DNA, the CDR3 is TGTGCCAGCTACATGAGGGACAGGCCATCTCGAGGTAAATGGAACACTGAAGCTTTCTTT. The encoded protein is CASYMRDRPSRGKWNTEAFF. The chain couples TRBV27 to TRBJ1-1; TRBD1 agrees at 8 bases. The germline V gene encodes CDR1 MNHEY and CDR2 SMNVEV (reference sequence). V shed 8 bases and J 1 base; nucleotides not matched to a gene: 24. The CDR3 totals 20 residues.

This clonotype has just a few counts. The rearrangement joins TRBV7-2 to TRBJ2-5; TRBD2 agrees at 9 bases. With V trimmed by 2 bases and J by 7 bases, 11 bases remained unmatched. The CDR3 runs 16 residues. Germline CDR1 and CDR2: SGHTA and FQGNSA. CDR3 sequence (DNA): TGTGCCAGCAGCTTACTAGCGGGGCTCGCGGCAGGGACCCAGTACTTC. Protein product: CASSLLAGLAAGTQYF. The whole variable domain, remainder taken from reference TRBV7-2 and TRBJ2-5, is GAGVSQSPSNKVTEKGKDVELRCDPISGHTALYWYRQSLGQGLEFLIYFQGNSAPDKSGLPSDRFSAERTGGSVSTLTIQRTQQEDSAVYLCASSLLAGLAAGTQYFGPGTRLLVL.

This clonotype was seen many times. CDR3 nucleotide sequence: TGCAACCCTGGAAAAGGACAGGGGAATTCACCCCTCCACTTT. Translation gives CNPGKGQGNSPLHF. This chain links TRBV29-1 with TRBJ1-6; 9 nucleotides agree with TRBD1. The CDR3 is made up of 14 amino acids. Germline CDR1 SQVTM, CDR2 ANQGSEA.

This clonotype has a handful of counts. The chain couples TRBV10-3 to TRBJ2-3; D is unresolved. CDR1 is ENHRY, CDR2 SYGVKD, per germline. Trimming shortened V by 5 bases and J by 1 base, and 4 bases separated the two germline ends. The CDR3 length is 12 residues. DNA of the CDR3: TGTGCCATCAGTCAGGGCACAGATACGCAGTATTTT. Protein sequence: CAISQGTDTQYF.

The V gene is TRBV6-1, the J gene TRBJ2-6; possibly TRBD2 for D (5 bases). Germline V gene data show CDR1 as MNHNS and CDR2 as SASEGT. Trimming cost V 6 bases and J 0 bases, with 27 bases left between them. The CDR3 has 21 residues. CDR3 nucleotides: TGTGCCAGCAGCCCTCGCACCATTTGGGAGAAAGTGCCCTCTGGGGCCAACGTCCTGACTTTC. Protein sequence: CASSPRTIWEKVPSGANVLTF.

This clonotype was counted ten times or more. This sequence joins TRBV20-1 and TRBJ2-5, with TRBD1 matching 11 bases. The trim removed 0 bases at V and 5 bases at J, leaving 17 bases unmatched. The CDR3 loop spans 19 amino acids. Germline V gives CDR1 DFQATT, CDR2 SNEGSKA (reference sequence). The DNA for the CDR3 is TGCAGTGCTAGAGACTCGGACAGGGGGCATTTACCCAGTGTGGAGACCCAGTACTTC. It specifies CSARDSDRGHLPSVETQYF.

Many counts were recorded for this clonotype. The chain uses TRBV6-6 and TRBJ1-1; the match to TRBD1 covers 9 bases. Trimming removed 2 bases from V and 2 bases from J; junction bases left unmatched: 3. The CDR3 sequence is 15 residues long. Germline-derived CDR1 and CDR2 are MNHNY and SVGAGI (reference sequence). The DNA for the CDR3 is TGTGCCAGCAGTTACGGGACAGGGCTTAACACTGAAGCTTTCTTT. The encoded protein is CASSYGTGLNTEAFF.

V and J are TRBV24-1 and TRBJ2-5, with 7 nucleotides matching TRBD2. V lost 6 bases and J lost 1; bases outside the gene matches: 7. CDR3 size: 15 residues. Germline V gene lookup returns CDR1 KGHDR and CDR2 SFDVKD. The CDR3 region is CATSLAGETQETQYF. DNA of the CDR3: TGTGCCACCAGTCTGGCGGGGGAGACCCAAGAGACCCAGTACTTC.

This clonotype occurred many times. The DNA for the CDR3 is TGCAGCGTTGAAGTACGGGGCGTCGGAAACACCATATATTTT. This translates into CSVEVRGVGNTIYF. V usage is TRBV29-1 and J usage is TRBJ1-3; a possible D gene is TRBD1 (5 bases). CDR1 is SQVTM and CDR2 is ANQGSEA in the germline V gene. This CDR3 is 14 amino acids long. With 1 base removed from V and 4 bases from J, the gap between germline ends came to 11 bases. The full variable domain, rest sourced from reference TRBV29-1 and TRBJ1-3, is SAVISQKPSRDICQRGTSLTIQCQVDSQVTMMFWYRQQPGQSLTLIATANQGSEATYESGFVIDKFPISRPNLTFSTLTVSNMSPEDSSIYLCSVEVRGVGNTIYFGEGSWLTVV.

This clonotype has only a few counts. This chain links TRBV5-1 with TRBJ2-1, with 16 bases aligning to TRBD2. The germline V gene encodes CDR1 SGHRS and CDR2 YFSETQ. This CDR3 spans 19 amino acids. V shed 1 base and J 3 bases; nucleotides not matched to a gene: 7. This CDR3 is CASSLLGLAGGLLYNEQFF. As DNA, the CDR3 is TGCGCCAGCAGCTTGCTGGGACTAGCGGGGGGGCTACTCTACAATGAGCAGTTCTTC.